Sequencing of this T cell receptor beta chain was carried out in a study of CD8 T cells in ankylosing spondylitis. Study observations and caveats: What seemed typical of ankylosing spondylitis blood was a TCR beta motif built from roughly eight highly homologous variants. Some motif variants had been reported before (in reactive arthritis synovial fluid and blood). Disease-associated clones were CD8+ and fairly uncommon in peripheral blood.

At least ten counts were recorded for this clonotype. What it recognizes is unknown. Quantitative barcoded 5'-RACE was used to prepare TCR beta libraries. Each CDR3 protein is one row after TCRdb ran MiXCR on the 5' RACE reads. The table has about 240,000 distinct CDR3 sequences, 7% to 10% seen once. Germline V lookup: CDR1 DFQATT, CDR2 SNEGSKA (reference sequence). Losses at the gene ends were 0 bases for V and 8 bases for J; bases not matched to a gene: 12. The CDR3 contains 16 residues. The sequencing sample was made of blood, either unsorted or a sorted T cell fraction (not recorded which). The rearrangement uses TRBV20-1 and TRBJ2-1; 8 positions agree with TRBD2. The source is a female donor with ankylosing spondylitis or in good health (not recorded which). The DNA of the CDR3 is TGCAGTGCTAGAGATCTGGTTAGCGGGAATCCCCATGAGCAGTTCTTC. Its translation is CSARDLVSGNPHEQFF.